The entry below gives a single T cell receptor beta chain sequence along with its context. This specimen belongs to a study of blood T cell repertoires in COVID-19. Study at large: Some COVID-19 samples were acute and others convalescent; all came from the United States, Italy and Spain. Sources were T cells, B-cell-depleted T cells, or PBMCs; the material itself was cDNA or gDNA.

How the authors handled the data: Amplification from reference gene primers served as the basis for estimated nucleated cell counts. Generated by immunoSEQ multiplex PCR, the TCRdb table keeps only in-frame clones and is missing some. V, J and clone size were drawn from that table, and D and trimming were deduced from the DNA. The sample shows about 120,000 clones, over 60% of them seen only once. Looked up from germline, CDR1 is MRHNA and CDR2 is SNTAGT. V lost 8 bases and J lost 4, with 21 bases in between. The CDR3 runs 16 residues. V and J are TRBV6-4 and TRBJ2-1, with TRBD2 as a possible D gene (6 bases). The TCR sequence derives from a man in his forties or fifties with active or convalescent COVID-19. The sequenced sample was peripheral blood. The CDR3 reads CASAPRVTSSYNEQFF. As DNA, the CDR3 is TGTGCCAGCGCCCCTCGAGTCACTAGCTCGTACAATGAGCAGTTCTTC.